The following is a TCR beta chain sequence with its context. Its antigen remains unidentified. Germline values: CDR1 ENHRY, CDR2 SYGVKD. The CDR3 sequence is 15 residues long. Trimming left V 0 bases short and J 2 bases short, with 8 bases between. The data originate from a study of shared clonotypes between healthy human individuals. Study information: The donor group consisted of a couple of women and three men, aged 18 to 49.

Researchers divided each subset's genomic DNA evenly across several immunoSEQ plates. Profiling relied on immunoSEQ multiplex PCR, and the TCRdb table lists in-frame clones only, not all of them. The sample has more than 550,000 clones, 90% to 95% seen once. Study-level results: Since donors were few, the genetic and exposure-history diversity represented was limited.

Terminally differentiated effector memory CD45RA+ cells were left out of the naive CD8 fraction, which was CD45RO-negative and positively selected for CCR7. The sequenced sample consisted of naive CD8+ T cells sorted from blood. The receptor comes from a man younger than 45 in good health. The chain has TRBV10-3 and TRBJ1-5; D unclear. DNA for the CDR3: TGTGCCATCAGTGAGTCGGTTATGGGCAATCAGCCCCAGCATTTT. It yields the protein CAISESVMGNQPQHF.